Presented here are 31 T cell receptor beta chains from one specimen sequenced in a study of molecular identifiers for immune sequencing clone quantification. Each CDR3 protein gets one entry after TCRdb re-called the PCR reads with MiXCR. The sample includes about 63,000 distinct CDR3 sequences, roughly a fifth of them seen just once. Input material: naive CD8+ T cells from blood, with Jurkat cell RNA spiked in. Subset meaning: FACS-sorted CD8+CD4-CCR7+CD45RA+ naive T cells. These receptors all come from a human donor in good health. Some libraries in this study had Jurkat cell RNA spiked in.

This chain joins TRBV6-2 or TRBV6-3 and TRBJ2-1, with TRBD2 matching 9 bases. The CDR3 runs to 16 residues. V gave up 5 bases and J gave up 7 bases; unmatched junction bases: 12. Germline assignment: CDR1 MNHEY and CDR2 SVGEGT. CDR3 in amino acids: CASSTLWASGNNEQFF. CDR3 sequence (DNA): TGTGCCAGCAGTACTCTTTGGGCTAGCGGGAATAATGAGCAGTTCTTC.

This clonotype was seen only once. A read error may be the cause here, since a much bigger clone is one base away. The chain uses TRBV7-9 and TRBJ2-3; TRBD1 matches at 10 bases. The CDR3 runs to 16 residues. Per germline, CDR1 SEHNR and CDR2 FQNEAQ (reference sequence). Here the CDR3 reads CASSPRQGASTDTRYF. The CDR3 DNA follows: TGTGCCAGCAGCCCCCGACAGGGGGCTAGCACAGATACGCGGTATTTT.

At least ten counts were recorded for this clonotype. As DNA, the CDR3 is TGTGCCAGCAGTTTACGGACTAGCGGCACAGATACGCAGTATTTT. It encodes CASSLRTSGTDTQYF. The chain combines TRBV27 with TRBJ2-3; 9 bases align to TRBD2. Germline V gene sequence: CDR1 MNHEY, CDR2 SMNVEV (reference sequence). This CDR3 contains 15 residues. V shed 2 bases and J 1 base; nucleotides not matched to a gene: 1.

On this clonotype: Just one base apart from a much larger clone, this may be a read error. The rearrangement joins TRBV5-1 to TRBJ2-1; TRBD2 matches 7 bases. The CDR3 contains 16 residues. The V and J ends lost 4 bases and 3 bases, in that order; junction bases with no gene match: 10. Looked up from germline, CDR1 is SGHRS and CDR2 is YFSETQ. The chain's CDR3 is CASSPASGNVYNEQFF. The DNA for the CDR3 is TGCGCCAGCAGCCCCGCGAGCGGGAACGTCTACAATGAGCAGTTCTTC.

In its sample, this clonotype was seen many times. This chain connects TRBV30 to TRBJ1-1; no reliable D call. Trimming stripped 3 bases from V and 0 bases from J, with 11 bases between. This CDR3 is built from 14 residues. Germline V gene data show CDR1 as GTSNPN and CDR2 as SVGIG (reference sequence). The CDR3 spells CAWSLGVLNTEAFF. The CDR3 bases are TGTGCCTGGAGCCTGGGCGTCCTGAACACTGAAGCTTTCTTT.

This clonotype was picked up many times. This chain links TRBV5-4 with TRBJ1-2; D is undetermined. V gave up 10 bases and J gave up 2 bases, with 15 bases separating them. The CDR3 totals 13 residues. Germline V gives CDR1 SGHNT, CDR2 YYREEE (reference sequence). This CDR3 is CAHSDGSNYGYTF. DNA of the CDR3: TGTGCCCATTCCGATGGGAGCAACTATGGCTACACCTTC.

Concerning this clonotype itself: At one boundary the junction diverges from the germline segment, which might be a read error. This rearrangement joins TRBV7-2 to TRBJ2-3; possible D gene TRBD2, 7 bases. The CDR3 has 17 residues. CDR1 and CDR2 (germline): SGHTA, FQGNSA. The CDR3 nucleotides are TGTGCCGGCAGCTGGGGGGGGGCAGGGCCCTTCACAGATACGCAGTATTTT. This encodes CAGSWGGAGPFTDTQYF.

This clonotype was seen many times. This sequence joins TRBV29-1 and TRBJ1-1; the D is unclear. This CDR3 region has 13 residues. Germline values: CDR1 SQVTM, CDR2 ANQGSEA. Trimming cost V 4 bases and J 1 base, with 10 bases left between them. The CDR3 DNA follows: TGCAGCGTTGTCTACTCTGAGAACACTGAAGCTTTCTTT. It yields the protein CSVVYSENTEAFF.

This clonotype came up many times. The chain is built from TRBV30 and TRBJ2-7, with a tentative D call TRBD1 (6 bases). This CDR3 is 14 amino acids long. Trimming shortened V by 4 bases and J by 2 bases, and 15 bases separated the two germline ends. Germline CDR1 and CDR2: GTSNPN and SVGIG (reference sequence). The chain's CDR3 is CAWTRDTFPYEQYF. The CDR3 nucleotides are TGTGCCTGGACTCGGGACACTTTTCCCTACGAGCAGTACTTC.

As concerns this clonotype: A much larger clone lies one base from this, so it may be a read error. J is TRBJ1-4 and V is TRBV5-3; 7 bases line up with TRBD1. TRBV5-3 is sorted into the ORF group, with uncertain function. The CDR3 covers 19 residues. CDR3 sequence reads: CASSLWLGTAEATNERLFF. The CDR3 coding sequence is TGTGCCAGCAGCTTGTGGTTGGGGACAGCCGAAGCAACTAATGAAAGACTGTTTTTT.

The V and J genes are TRBV24-1 and TRBJ2-1, with 10 bases that match TRBD1. J lost 9 bases, V lost 0 bases, and 10 bases had no gene match. Looked up from germline, CDR1 is KGHDR and CDR2 is SFDVKD. CDR3 length equals 17 residues. The chain's CDR3 is CATSDLVGDRGRGEQFF. Here the CDR3 DNA reads TGTGCCACCAGTGATTTGGTGGGGGACAGGGGAAGGGGTGAGCAGTTCTTC.

The table lists this clonotype with a few counts. The chain combines TRBV13 with TRBJ2-7; 9 bases map to TRBD1. The CDR3 has 14 residues. V lost 8 bases, J lost 3 bases, and 8 bases stayed unmatched. Germline CDR1 and CDR2: PRHDT and FYEKMQ (reference sequence). The CDR3 is CASGWGQGGYEQYF. The CDR3 DNA reads TGTGCCAGCGGCTGGGGACAGGGAGGCTACGAGCAGTACTTC.

This clonotype was counted at least ten times. J is TRBJ2-7 and V is TRBV20-1; D call uncertain. Germline assignment: CDR1 DFQATT and CDR2 SNEGSKA (reference sequence). The V and J ends lost 6 bases and 2 bases respectively, with 8 bases between them. The CDR3 is made up of 11 amino acids. The CDR3 spells CSAVDTYEQYF. CDR3 sequence (DNA): TGCAGTGCCGTCGATACCTACGAGCAGTACTTC.

About this clonotype: This may be a read error, as it is one base from a much larger clone. The chain links TRBV6-6 to TRBJ1-3; D might be TRBD1 (5 bases). This CDR3 region has 16 residues. Germline V gives CDR1 MNHNY, CDR2 SVGAGI (reference sequence). The CDR3 loop reads CATSYSQAYSGNTIYF. For the CDR3, the DNA is TGTGCCACCAGTTACTCACAGGCTTACTCTGGAAACACCATATATTTT.

This clonotype was picked up a small number of times. A much more abundant neighbour one base away suggests this may be a read error. CDR3 nucleotide sequence: TGTGCCATCAGTGGGGGGACAGCGACGTACGAGCAGTACTTC. Its translation is CAISGGTATYEQYF. The chain carries TRBV10-3 and TRBJ2-7, with 7 bases aligning to TRBD1. CDR1 and CDR2 (germline): ENHRY, SYGVKD. The J segment lost 4 bases and the V segment lost 4 bases, leaving 7 bases of the junction unmatched. The CDR3 is 14 residues long.

This clonotype was counted at least ten times. V gene TRBV7-9 combines with J gene TRBJ2-5; D may be TRBD2 (6 bases). Germline V gene data show CDR1 as SEHNR and CDR2 as FQNEAQ (reference sequence). The CDR3 spans 15 residues. V lost 2 bases to trimming and J lost 2 bases, with 12 bases between them. Here the CDR3 reads CASSLFGGAQETQYF. The CDR3 DNA follows: TGTGCCAGCAGCTTATTCGGCGGGGCTCAAGAGACCCAGTACTTC.

On this clonotype itself: Just one base apart from a much larger clone, this may be a read error. V gene TRBV20-1 combines with J gene TRBJ2-7, with TRBD2 identical over 9 bases. The CDR3 runs to 14 residues. The germline V gene encodes CDR1 DFQATT and CDR2 SNEGSKA (reference sequence). Losses at the gene ends were 4 bases for V and 5 bases for J; bases not matched to a gene: 9. CDR3 bases: TGCAGTGCTATAGGAGCGGGAGGAGTCAACGAGCAGTACTTC. Translation gives CSAIGAGGVNEQYF.

Many counts were recorded for this clonotype. The chain joins TRBV30 to TRBJ2-5; a weak D match, TRBD1 (5 bases). The CDR3 loop spans 15 amino acids. The V gene's germline CDR1 is GTSNPN and CDR2 SVGIG (reference sequence). Trimming pared 2 bases from V and 2 bases from J, leaving 15 bases between. The CDR3 sequence: CAWSPAMTEQETQYF. In DNA form, the CDR3 reads TGTGCCTGGAGTCCCGCCATGACAGAACAAGAGACCCAGTACTTC.

This clonotype has a count of ten or more. The rearrangement joins TRBV6-6 to TRBJ2-4; TRBD1 matches at 9 bases. Unmatched junction bases numbered 8, after V lost 7 bases and J lost 4 bases. The CDR3 is 15 residues long. CDR1 and CDR2 (germline): MNHNY, SVGAGI (reference sequence). CDR3 nucleotides: TGTGCCAGCACCCCGGACAGGGGTTCAAAAAACATTCAGTACTTC. Its protein product is CASTPDRGSKNIQYF.

This clonotype was recorded at least ten times. The V gene is TRBV4-3, the J gene TRBJ2-1; TRBD1 aligns across 9 bases. With 2 bases clipped from V and 3 bases from J, the junction kept 20 bases outside the gene matches. Germline V CDR1 and CDR2: LGHNA, YSLEER. The CDR3 consists of 21 residues. The DNA of the CDR3 is TGCGCCAGCAGCCAACTTCCATCCGGGACAGGGAAATCATATCTCTACAATGAGCAGTTCTTC. Translating gives CASSQLPSGTGKSYLYNEQFF.

This clonotype was found many times. This sequence joins TRBV14 and TRBJ2-1; D unclear. Trimming shortened V by 4 bases and J by 6 bases, and 13 bases separated the two germline ends. The CDR3 runs to 14 residues. The germline V gene encodes CDR1 SGHDN and CDR2 FVKESK. The CDR3 loop is CASSPTRFPNEQFF. The CDR3 bases are TGTGCCAGCAGCCCCACCCGTTTCCCCAATGAGCAGTTCTTC.

This clonotype has at least ten counts. The V call is TRBV6-4, the J call TRBJ1-1; D is unresolved. Per germline, CDR1 MRHNA and CDR2 SNTAGT. The V end lost 0 bases, the J end lost 4 bases, and 3 bases lay between the germline ends. CDR3 length equals 12 residues. As DNA, the CDR3 is TGTGCCAGCAGTGACTCTAGCACTGAAGCTTTCTTT. Its translation: CASSDSSTEAFF.

This chain connects TRBV27 to TRBJ2-6; D remains ambiguous. Trimming pared 5 bases from V and 4 bases from J, leaving 6 bases between. Germline assignment: CDR1 MNHEY and CDR2 SMNVEV (reference sequence). This CDR3 comprises 13 residues. The CDR3 DNA sequence: TGTGCCAGCAGTCCCTCCGGGGCCAACGTCCTGACTTTC. Translating gives CASSPSGANVLTF.

The chain has TRBV4-1 and TRBJ2-7; TRBD2 aligns across 9 bases. The trim removed 0 bases at V and 4 bases at J, leaving 7 bases unmatched. The CDR3 extends over 16 amino acids. CDR1 and CDR2 from the germline V gene are MGHRA and YSYEKL. The CDR3 DNA reads TGCGCCAGCAGCCAAGAGGGGCTAGCGGGAACTTACGAGCAGTACTTC. Translation gives CASSQEGLAGTYEQYF.

V and J are TRBV27 and TRBJ2-7; 7 bases match TRBD2. Germline CDR1 is MNHEY and CDR2 is SMNVEV (reference sequence). The CDR3 is made up of 14 amino acids. J lost 2 bases, V lost 3 bases, and 4 bases had no gene match. CDR3 coding DNA: TGTGCCAGCAGTTTTTCGCGGGGGACCTACGAGCAGTACTTC. Its protein product is CASSFSRGTYEQYF.

In regard to this clonotype: A much larger clone differs from this one at a single base, so this may be a read error. The rearrangement links TRBV7-9 to TRBJ2-1; no clear D gene. The CDR3 is 13 residues long. V lost 6 bases and J lost 6, with 12 bases in between. Germline CDR1 and CDR2: SEHNR and FQNEAQ (reference sequence). The DNA for the CDR3 is TGTGCCAGCAGACACGTACCGGTCAATGAGCAGTTCTTC. Its protein is CASRHVPVNEQFF.

This clonotype has more than one count but fewer than ten. This rearrangement joins TRBV4-2 to TRBJ2-7; no clear D gene. Trimming pared 0 bases from V and 6 bases from J, leaving 9 bases between. The CDR3 contains 13 residues. CDR1 is LGHNA and CDR2 is YNFKEQ in the germline V gene. In DNA form, the CDR3 reads TGTGCCAGCAGCCAAGATCTAGGGCTCGAGCAGTACTTC. Its protein product is CASSQDLGLEQYF.

This clonotype was detected many times. This chain connects TRBV12-3 or TRBV12-4 to TRBJ2-1; 9 nucleotides match TRBD1. V dropped 7 bases and J dropped 7; count of bases not matched to a gene: 11. This CDR3 is built from 15 residues. The chain's CDR3 is CASTPGQGLINEQFF. The CDR3 nucleotides are TGTGCCAGCACCCCGGGACAGGGTTTGATAAATGAGCAGTTCTTC.

Ten or more counts support this clonotype. In nucleotides, the CDR3 is TGTGCCAGCAGCCCGACCCATACCTACGAGCAGTACTTC. It codes for CASSPTHTYEQYF. V and J are TRBV7-9 and TRBJ2-7; D gene ambiguous. The CDR3 covers 13 residues. Germline V gives CDR1 SEHNR, CDR2 FQNEAQ (reference sequence). Trimming stripped 5 bases from V and 2 bases from J, with 10 bases between.

In this sample, this clonotype turned up many times. The chain carries TRBV12-5 and TRBJ1-5; D gene ambiguous. The germline V and J ends were trimmed by 4 bases and 10 bases, with 8 bases remaining between them. This CDR3 contains 11 residues. CDR1 is LGHNT and CDR2 is FRNRAP in the germline V gene. The CDR3 sequence is CASGSQVPQHF. CDR3 sequence (DNA): TGTGCTAGTGGTTCTCAAGTCCCCCAGCATTTT.

V gene TRBV2 combines with J gene TRBJ2-5; 13 bases align to TRBD2. The CDR3 extends over 15 amino acids. Trimming removed 7 bases from V and 3 bases from J; junction bases left unmatched: 5. The germline V gene encodes CDR1 SNHLY and CDR2 FYNNEI. This CDR3 reads CASNTGTSGEETQYF. Here the CDR3 DNA reads TGTGCCAGCAACACCGGGACTAGCGGGGAAGAGACCCAGTACTTC.